This T cell receptor (beta chain) was captured by sequencing in a study of T cell responses to AZD1222 COVID-19 vaccine (dated by TCRdb to the early 2020s). With respect to the entire study: AZD1222 recipients given second doses at about 4 weeks or at about 12 weeks were pooled, since spike-specific TCR depth and breadth were not found to differ between the two schedules. A total of about 240 trial participants underwent TCR sequencing, of whom 207 received two doses of AZD1222 and about 26 received two doses of the MenACWY control vaccine. Trial participants were enrolled by age into subgroups of 18-55, 56-69 and 70-plus years, and about 150, 27 and 61 TCR-sequenced participants, respectively, were included in these subgroups. Broader findings and caveats from the paper: Participants were mostly white British and included more females than males, and it was suggested by the authors that clonal diversity may have been underestimated. Because no day 14 peak-response samples were available, the repertoires could be characterized only after the peak T cell response. Reportedly, close to half of the unique spike-specific TCRs recognized epitopes lying outside the regions that are mutated in the B.1.351 and B.1.1.7 variants. In the small 56-69-year group, the increase in depth fell short of significance, most likely because of low power. Spike-specific TCR breadth and depth rose significantly after two AZD1222 doses compared with day 0 and with MenACWY recipients. CD4 TCRs associated with the vaccine covered the entire spike protein, and the dominant responses were in regions 160-218 and 743-854. Conclusions about previously exposed vaccinees were limited because only a handful of AZD1222 recipients were SARS-CoV-2 seropositive at baseline.

Note on this clone: Its antigen remains undetermined. Nothing much larger sits one base from this clone, and base qualities are not available.

The CDR3 regions of human TCRbeta chains were analyzed by immunosequencing. In the authors' own workflow: TCRs in the repertoires were compared against a reference library of SARS-CoV-2-specific TCRs that had been generated with the MIRA antigen-specificity platform. Breadth was defined as the fraction of unique TCRs that were SARS-CoV-2-associated. Depth was defined as the fraction of total T cells that were SARS-CoV-2-associated. Using the MIRA data, every spike-specific TCR was mapped to the spike region that the TCR reacted to and assigned to either a CD4 or a CD8 class. Log10-transformed breadth and depth values were compared by one-way ANOVA with Sidak's multiple comparisons tests. TCRdb took this table from immuneACCESS and kept in-frame rearrangements with V and J called. Such tables lack part of the clones; where checked against another copy, unresolved V genes explain under half of the gap, and the rest is unexplained. That table is the source of V, J and clone size, and D and trimming were worked out from the DNA. The sample records 150,000 to 170,000 clones, around nine tenths of which are singletons. The ten most abundant clones make up over 15% of the sample.

According to the study, the label for this sample's time point signals: baseline before first vaccination. The vaccinee samples were drawn from two UK trials, COV001 and COV002, one of which was a single-blind randomized controlled phase 2/3 trial testing AZD1222 (ChAdOx1 nCoV-19) in healthy adults. Trial participant PBMC samples were collected at day 0 and day 28 after the second dose for TCRbeta chain sequencing. Specimen: peripheral blood, collected on day 0 of AZD1222 vaccination. The receptor was isolated from an adult in good health.

The DNA sequence reads TGTGCCAGCAGCTTGGCGGTACAGGGGAACACTGAAGCTTTCTTT. Its coded protein is CASSLAVQGNTEAFF. The chain uses TRBV5-4 and TRBJ1-1; the D region possibly corresponds to TRBD1 (6 bases align). Via the germline V gene (reference sequence), CDR1 is SGHNT and CDR2 YYREEE. The CDR3 contains 15 residues, cysteine and phenylalanine counted. CDR3 DNA only is kept here, 45 bases in frame from base 1. The germline ends are 10 bases apart after V is trimmed by 0 bases and J by 1 base.